This T cell receptor beta chain was documented in a study of T-cell reconstitution after alpha-beta-depleted transplantation in children. TCRbeta library construction was performed incorporating unique molecular identifiers. TCRdb reprocessed the PCR reads with MiXCR, giving one entry per CDR3 protein. The top ten clones hold approximately 5% of a sample with about 830,000 distinct CDR3 sequences, around 17% of them seen once. Many counts were recorded for this clonotype. Trimming took 6 bases from V and 1 from J; bases not matched to a gene: 3. This CDR3 spans 14 amino acids. The source was PBMCs, mostly from graft donor cells, collected 360 days after TCRalphabeta/CD19-depleted stem cell transplant. This TCR was sampled from a male patient younger than 18 who had a stem cell transplant for acute lymphoblastic leukemia, so the T cells may come from the graft donor. V gene TRBV12-3 or TRBV12-4 combines with J gene TRBJ1-5, with TRBD1 identical over 7 bases. CDR3 residues: CASRGQSSNQPQHF. As DNA, the CDR3 is TGTGCCAGCAGGGGACAGTCGAGCAATCAGCCCCAGCATTTT.